This T cell receptor beta chain was documented in a study of blood T cell repertoires in COVID-19. Trimming removed 2 bases from V and 7 bases from J, with 9 bases in between. The CDR3 runs 12 residues. As handled by the study authors: Using reference gene primer amplification, nucleated cell counts were estimated. Using immunoSEQ multiplex PCR, the repertoire was profiled, and TCRdb retains in-frame clones only, with some absent. D and trimming were read from the DNA, whereas the V and J calls and clone size are those reported in that table. This sample has 250,000 to 300,000 clones, with approximately 87% found just once.

This clonotype originated in a man between 60 and 75 years old who had recovered from COVID-19. This chain uses TRBV12-3 or TRBV12-4 with TRBJ2-7; D call uncertain. Sequencing used peripheral blood. The chain's CDR3 is CASSLHFPEQYF. The CDR3 region has the DNA TGTGCCAGCAGTTTACACTTCCCTGAGCAGTACTTC.